Each of the 16 T cell receptor beta chains below was sequenced from the same sample in a study of patients and donors after allogeneic stem cell transplantation. TCRdb passed the RT-PCR reads through MiXCR, listing each CDR3 protein once. The sample shows roughly 200,000 distinct CDR3 sequences, around two fifths of them seen only once. Sequencing was done on a sample of blood, either unsorted or a sorted T cell fraction (not recorded which). The receptor source for this set is a human donor who was either an allogeneic HSCT recipient or a stem cell or donor lymphocyte infusion donor (not recorded which). It is not recorded whose cells these are; they may come from a transplant donor.

This clonotype was counted only a few times. The chain combines TRBV6-6 with TRBJ1-1; 8 positions match TRBD1. J gave up 5 bases and V 10 bases, and 9 bases lay outside the gene matches. Germline-derived CDR1 and CDR2 are MNHNY and SVGAGI (reference sequence). The CDR3 totals 13 residues. This chain's CDR3 is CATQTGVRTEAFF. The CDR3, as DNA: TGTGCCACCCAGACAGGGGTCAGAACTGAAGCTTTCTTT.

The chain uses TRBV2 and TRBJ2-3, with a weak D call TRBD2 (6 bases). This CDR3 region has 14 residues. The V end was cut by 6 bases, the J end by 0 bases, with 10 bases between. Per the germline V gene, CDR1 is SNHLY and CDR2 is FYNNEI. CDR3 bases: TGTGCCAGCAGGATAGGGACTAGCACAGATACGCAGTATTTT. Encoded protein: CASRIGTSTDTQYF.

This clonotype has more than one count but fewer than ten. V is TRBV6-1 and J is TRBJ2-3; D unresolved. Looked up from germline, CDR1 is MNHNS and CDR2 is SASEGT. CDR3 length: 17 amino acids. With 4 bases removed from V and 0 bases from J, the gap between germline ends came to 17 bases. This chain's CDR3 is CASSVRPTPASTDTQYF. DNA of the CDR3: TGTGCCAGCAGTGTAAGACCAACACCTGCTAGCACAGATACGCAGTATTTT.

This clonotype was seen repeatedly, ten times or more. V is TRBV5-1 and J is TRBJ2-3; 11 bases line up with TRBD1. V shed 4 bases, J shed 5 bases, and the junction held 6 bases outside the gene matches. The CDR3 is 15 amino acids. Germline values: CDR1 SGHRS, CDR2 YFSETQ. DNA for the CDR3: TGCGCCAGCAGCCCCGGGACAGGGGGGTTAGATACGCAGTATTTT. Amino acid sequence: CASSPGTGGLDTQYF.

There are a few counts of this clonotype. The rearrangement joins TRBV24-1 to TRBJ1-2; possible D gene TRBD1, 5 bases. With 3 bases removed from V and 7 bases from J, the gap between germline ends came to 23 bases. The CDR3 is 17 residues long. Per germline, CDR1 KGHDR and CDR2 SFDVKD. In nucleotides, the CDR3 is TGTGCCACCAGTGATAGGGGCGGAGTGGAGCGCATCGGTGGCTACACCTTC. Encoded protein: CATSDRGGVERIGGYTF.

The V call is TRBV7-2, the J call TRBJ2-5, with D perhaps being TRBD1 or TRBD2 (5 bases each). The germline gives CDR1 SGHTA, CDR2 FQGNSA. CDR3 size: 14 residues. V lost 5 bases and J 1 base, leaving 11 bases between the germline ends. The CDR3 is CASSVGPFQETQYF. DNA for the CDR3: TGTGCCAGCAGCGTGGGACCGTTCCAAGAGACCCAGTACTTC.

The chain couples TRBV10-3 to TRBJ1-1, with 8 bases matching TRBD1. V shed 2 bases, J shed 10 bases, and the junction held 9 bases outside the gene matches. This CDR3 is 14 amino acids long. Germline loops: CDR1 ENHRY, CDR2 SYGVKD. The CDR3 reads CAISEPDRATVAFF. CDR3 bases: TGTGCCATCAGTGAGCCGGACAGGGCTACGGTAGCTTTCTTT.

This clonotype has just a few counts. CDR3 sequence reads: CASSLGKYEQFF. The CDR3 DNA follows: TGTGCCAGCAGCTTAGGAAAGTATGAGCAGTTCTTC. This sequence joins TRBV7-9 and TRBJ2-1, with unresolved D. V shed 1 base and J shed 8 bases, with 6 bases lying between them. The CDR3 spans 12 residues. Per the germline V gene, CDR1 is SEHNR and CDR2 is FQNEAQ (reference sequence). The whole variable domain, remainder taken from reference TRBV7-9 and TRBJ2-1, is DTGVSQNPRHKITKRGQNVTFRCDPISEHNRLYWYRQTLGQGPEFLTYFQNEAQLEKSRLLSDRFSAERPKGSFSTLEIQRTEQGDSAMYLCASSLGKYEQFFGPGTRLTVL.

This clonotype was detected a few times. The gene calls are TRBV20-1 and TRBJ2-6; possible D gene TRBD1, 5 bases. Trimming took off 2 bases at V and 0 bases at J, with 11 bases between the two ends. This CDR3 has 16 residues. Germline V CDR1 and CDR2: DFQATT, SNEGSKA (reference sequence). This CDR3 is CSARNRRNSGANVLTF. The CDR3 coding sequence is TGCAGTGCTAGAAACAGGAGAAACTCTGGGGCCAACGTCCTGACTTTC.

Concerning this clonotype itself: Likely a read error: the CDR3 ends without its conserved phenylalanine or tryptophan. The V call is TRBV7-9, the J call TRBJ1-2, with TRBD1 as a possible D gene (5 bases). The germline CDR1 and CDR2 sequences are SEHNR and FQNEAQ (reference sequence). The length of the CDR3 is 17 residues. Trimming left V 2 bases short and J 0 bases short, with 16 bases between. The CDR3 bases are TGTGCCAGCAGCTTAATGGGGGGACCATTGACTAACTATGGCTACACCATC. Translated, it gives CASSLMGGPLTNYGYTI.

This chain joins TRBV27 and TRBJ2-3, with a tentative D call TRBD2 (6 bases). Looked up from germline, CDR1 is MNHEY and CDR2 is SMNVEV (reference sequence). V lost 4 bases and J lost 1, with 12 bases in between. CDR3 size: 15 residues. The CDR3 bases are TGTGCCAGCAGTTCCTTTGCGGGACGCACAGATACGCAGTATTTT. Translating gives CASSSFAGRTDTQYF.

The CDR3 nucleotides read TGCAGTGCTTACCGGACAGGGGATAATCAGCCCCAGCATTTT. It specifies CSAYRTGDNQPQHF. The chain is built from TRBV20-1 and TRBJ1-5, with 9 bases lining up with TRBD1. CDR3 length equals 14 residues. Losses at the gene ends were 5 bases for V and 4 bases for J; bases not matched to a gene: 6. In germline, CDR1 is DFQATT, CDR2 SNEGSKA (reference sequence).

In its sample, this clonotype was seen a few times. J is TRBJ2-1 and V is TRBV24-1; D call uncertain. Germline CDR1 KGHDR, CDR2 SFDVKD. The V gene lost 0 bases and the J gene lost 7 bases, with 9 bases spanning the gap. The CDR3 spans 14 residues. This CDR3 reads CATSDLLNRNEQFF. The CDR3 nucleotides read TGTGCCACCAGTGATTTGCTAAACAGAAATGAGCAGTTCTTC.

This clonotype appeared a few times. The V call is TRBV12-3 or TRBV12-4, the J call TRBJ1-2; TRBD1 is a possible D gene (6 bases). Deletions cut 7 bases from V and 4 bases from J, with 16 bases between. CDR3 length: 14 residues. The CDR3: CASTSGGRFYGYTF. The CDR3 DNA is TGTGCCAGCACCTCCGGGGGCAGGTTCTATGGCTACACCTTC.

The chain is built from TRBV4-3 and TRBJ2-6, with D tentatively TRBD1 or TRBD2 (5 bases each). There are 14 residues in the CDR3. Trimming removed 0 bases from V and 18 bases from J, with 18 bases in between. Germline loops: CDR1 LGHNA, CDR2 YSLEER. In DNA form, the CDR3 reads TGCGCCAGCAGCCAAGAGAGGGCGGGTAACAGGCCGACTTTC. Amino acid sequence: CASSQERAGNRPTF.

The chain employs TRBV27 and TRBJ2-2, with 7 nucleotides matching TRBD1. Per germline, CDR1 MNHEY and CDR2 SMNVEV (reference sequence). CDR3 size: 16 residues. V was clipped by 3 bases and J by 6 bases; unmatched bases: 10. For the CDR3, the DNA is TGTGCCAGCAGTTTGAGAGAGACAGGGAAATCCGGGGAGCTGTTTTTT. This codes for CASSLRETGKSGELFF.